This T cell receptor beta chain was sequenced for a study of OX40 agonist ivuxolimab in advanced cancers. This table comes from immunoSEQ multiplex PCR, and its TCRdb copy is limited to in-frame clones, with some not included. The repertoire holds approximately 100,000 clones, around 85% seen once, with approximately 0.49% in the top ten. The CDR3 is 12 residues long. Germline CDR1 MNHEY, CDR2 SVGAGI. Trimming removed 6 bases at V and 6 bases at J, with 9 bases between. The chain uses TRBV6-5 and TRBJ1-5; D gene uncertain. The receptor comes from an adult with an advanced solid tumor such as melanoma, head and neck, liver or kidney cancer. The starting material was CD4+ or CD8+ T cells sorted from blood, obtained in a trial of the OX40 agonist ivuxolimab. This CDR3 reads CASSRPSQPQHF. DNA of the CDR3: TGTGCCAGCAGCCGCCCCTCTCAGCCCCAGCATTTT.